Listed below are T cell receptor beta chains from one sample, sequenced in a study of T-cell reconstitution after alpha-beta-depleted transplantation in children. Each CDR3 protein gets one entry after TCRdb re-called the PCR reads with MiXCR. The sample contains 700,000 to 950,000 distinct CDR3 sequences, around 15% of which appear only once. The sample in question was PBMCs, mostly from graft donor cells, obtained 360 days after TCRalphabeta/CD19-depleted stem cell transplant. The receptors originated from a male patient between 10 and 17 years old who had a stem cell transplant for acute lymphoblastic leukemia, so the T cells may come from the graft donor. Each CDR3 is given with its conserved first and last residue. The D gene is left open where the match is weak. Clone size is given for some rows only: seen once, a few or many times, or a class if the clone is expanded.

d_call j_call v_call clone_size cdr3_nt cdr3_aa
NA TRBJ2-7 TRBV18 NA TGTGCCAGCTCACCACTGGGGCAGATCTACGAGCAGTACTTC CASSPLGQIYEQYF
TRBD2 TRBJ2-1 TRBV20-1 few TGCAGTGCTAGTCGCGGGAGGGCCTACAATGAGCAGTTCTTC CSASRGRAYNEQFF
TRBD2 TRBJ2-3 TRBV15 few TGTGCCACCAGCAGGGCCCCTAGCGGACGCACAGATACGCAGTATTTT CATSRAPSGRTDTQYF
NA TRBJ2-7 TRBV7-6 few TGTGCCAGCATCCAGGGGCTAGGGCATACATACGAGCAGTACTTC CASIQGLGHTYEQYF
NA TRBJ1-4 TRBV12-3/TRBV12-4 many TGTGCCAGCAGGGAGGGGAAGCCTAATGAAAAACTGTTTTTT CASREGKPNEKLFF
NA TRBJ2-1 TRBV11-2 NA TGTGCCAGCAGCCCGTTGGCGGTTGAGCAGTTCTTC CASSPLAVEQFF
NA TRBJ1-2 TRBV7-9 few TGTGCCAGCAGCTCGACCTCAAAGAAACTCTATGGCTACACCTTC CASSSTSKKLYGYTF
TRBD1 TRBJ2-2 TRBV15 NA TGTGCCACCAGCAGGCCGGGACAGGGAGGAACCGGGGAGCTGTTTTTT CATSRPGQGGTGELFF
TRBD2 TRBJ2-7 TRBV25-1 NA TGTGCCAGCAGTGACCCCCTAGCGGGAGGGCAGAGCGCCTACGAGCAGTACTTC CASSDPLAGGQSAYEQYF
NA TRBJ2-1 TRBV5-6 NA TGTGCCAGCAGCGAAACAACCCGGAATGAGCAGTTCTTC CASSETTRNEQFF
NA TRBJ2-7 TRBV7-9 few TGTGCCAGCAGCTTGGGAAGCAGAACAGGCTACCACGAGCAGTACTTC CASSLGSRTGYHEQYF
NA TRBJ2-2 TRBV29-1 NA TGCAGCGTTGCATACACCGGGGAGCTGTTTTTT CSVAYTGELFF
TRBD2 TRBJ2-2 TRBV10-2 few TGCGCCAGCAGTGAGTCGAGCCTAGCGGGAGGGCCCACCGGGGAGCTGTTTTTT CASSESSLAGGPTGELFF
NA TRBJ2-7 TRBV5-1 few TGCGCCAGCAGCTTGTGGGCGGGCTCCTACGAGCAGTACTTC CASSLWAGSYEQYF
TRBD2 TRBJ2-3 TRBV5-1 NA TGCGCCGGCAGACTAGCAGAACGCACAGATACGCAGTATTTT CAGRLAERTDTQYF
NA TRBJ2-7 TRBV3-1 few TGTGCCAGCAGCCAGCATAACGGGCTAATCTTTTCCTACGAGCAGTACTTC CASSQHNGLIFSYEQYF
TRBD2 TRBJ2-7 TRBV5-1 NA TGCGCCAGCAGCTTCTCGACTAGCGGGAACTACGAGCAGTACTTC CASSFSTSGNYEQYF
TRBD2 TRBJ2-7 TRBV13 NA TGTGCCAGCAGCTTAGTAGCGGGACCCGAGCAGTACTTC CASSLVAGPEQYF
TRBD2 TRBJ2-1 TRBV12-3/TRBV12-4 few TGTGCCAGCAGTGTCCCTAGCGGCCTAAACAATGAGCAGTTCTTC CASSVPSGLNNEQFF
NA TRBJ1-5 TRBV12-3/TRBV12-4 many TGTGCCAGCAGTTGGACGGGAAGGGGCAATCAGCCCCAGCATTTT CASSWTGRGNQPQHF
TRBD1 TRBJ2-3 TRBV10-1 NA TGCGCCAGCAGTGAGTCCCCCCCGGGACAGGGGGCAGATACGCAGTATTTT CASSESPPGQGADTQYF
NA TRBJ2-7 TRBV3-1 NA TGTGCCACCTCCCCGGCGGTGGGGTCGATAACCTACGAGCAGTACTTC CATSPAVGSITYEQYF
TRBD2 TRBJ2-2 TRBV11-2 few TGTGCCAGCAGCGAACCGGGACTAGCGGTGGGGAACACCGGGGAGCTGTTTTTT CASSEPGLAVGNTGELFF
NA TRBJ2-1 TRBV24-1 NA TGTGCCACCAGTGACTGGGACGGACGATACTACAATGAGCAGTTCTTC CATSDWDGRYYNEQFF
NA TRBJ2-1 TRBV10-3 NA TGTGCCGGCCACTATTACAAAGGGGGACCGGGGAATGAGCAGTTCTTC CAGHYYKGGPGNEQFF
NA TRBJ2-5 TRBV12-3/TRBV12-4 few TGTGCCAGCAGATCTACAGGGAAACAAGAGACCCAGTACTTC CASRSTGKQETQYF
TRBD2 TRBJ2-3 TRBV29-1 few TGCAGCGGGGAACTAGCGGGGCGTATCACAGATACGCAGTATTTT CSGELAGRITDTQYF
NA TRBJ2-1 TRBV29-1 few TGCAGCGTTGCCCAAGACAGGCGGACGTACAATGAGCAGTTCTTC CSVAQDRRTYNEQFF
NA TRBJ1-6 TRBV4-1 NA TGCGCCAGCAGCCAAGTTAAAGGACACGTATCGTTGTATAATTCACCCCTCCACTTT CASSQVKGHVSLYNSPLHF
NA TRBJ2-2 TRBV5-1 NA TGCGCCAGCAGCTTGGTAGGGCCTAAGGCCCACACCGGGGAGCTGTTTTTT CASSLVGPKAHTGELFF
NA TRBJ2-1 TRBV15 NA TGTGCCACCAGCAGGGAGATGGATGAGCAGTTCTTC CATSREMDEQFF
NA TRBJ2-7 TRBV5-1 few TGCGCCAGCAGCTTGGGCTCTGTTGCGGTCTCCTACGAGCAGTACTTC CASSLGSVAVSYEQYF
TRBD2 TRBJ2-7 TRBV9 NA TGTGCCAGCAGCGTAGAGGCTAGCGGCTCCTACGAGCAGTACTTC CASSVEASGSYEQYF
TRBD1 TRBJ1-5 TRBV27 NA TGTGCCAGCAGTTCCCCGGGACAGGGCAATCATCCCCAGCATTTT CASSSPGQGNHPQHF
TRBD2 TRBJ2-7 TRBV6-2/TRBV6-3 many TGTGCCAGCAGTTACCCCCTAGCGGGGGTAGGGTACGAGCAGTACTTC CASSYPLAGVGYEQYF
NA TRBJ1-5 TRBV5-1 few TGCGCCAGCAGCGGGAAGGACAGCCATAGCAATCAGCCCCAGCATTTT CASSGKDSHSNQPQHF
NA TRBJ2-7 TRBV28 NA TGTGCCAGCAGTTTACCCAGGGAGAATGACTCCTACGAGCAGTACTTC CASSLPRENDSYEQYF
NA TRBJ2-3 TRBV15 NA TGTGCCACCAGCAGAGATTACACAGATACGCAGTATTTT CATSRDYTDTQYF
TRBD2 TRBJ2-1 TRBV9 NA TGTGCCAGCAGCGTAGAATTGGGACTAGCCGGGCAGTTCTTC CASSVELGLAGQFF
TRBD2 TRBJ2-5 TRBV29-1 NA TGCAGCGTCCTTCCCGGGGTGGAGGCGGGAGGAGAGACCCAGTACTTC CSVLPGVEAGGETQYF
TRBD1 TRBJ2-5 TRBV27 NA TGTGCCAGCACCCCACGGACAGGGACACTCCAAGAGACCCAGTACTTC CASTPRTGTLQETQYF
TRBD2 TRBJ2-3 TRBV7-2 NA TGTGCCAGCGGAAGAGGATTACTAGCGCCTAGCACAGATACGCAGTATTTT CASGRGLLAPSTDTQYF
TRBD2 TRBJ2-1 TRBV5-1 NA TGCGCCAGCAGCTCCCCTACCGGGACTAGCGGCTTCTCCTACAATGAGCAGTTCTTC CASSSPTGTSGFSYNEQFF
TRBD1 TRBJ2-5 TRBV29-1 NA TGCAGCGTAAGGGGGCAGACGGAGACCCAGTACTTC CSVRGQTETQYF
NA TRBJ2-7 TRBV6-6 NA TGTGCCAGCAGCTCGATAGCCTACGAGCAGTACTTC CASSSIAYEQYF
NA TRBJ2-5 TRBV28 NA TGTGCCAGCCGGGTAGGAACCCCTGGGAGTAGCCAGTACTTC CASRVGTPGSSQYF
TRBD1 TRBJ2-5 TRBV28 many TGTGCCAGCAGTTTATCCGGGACAGGGAAAGAGACCCAGTACTTC CASSLSGTGKETQYF
TRBD1 TRBJ2-7 TRBV6-1 few TGTGCCAGCAGACAGGGGGCCTCATTTCTAGTACGCGAGCAGTACTTC CASRQGASFLVREQYF
TRBD1 TRBJ1-6 TRBV7-6 NA TGTGCCAGCAGACCAAAAGCTCTCAGGGGGCTGTATTCACCCCTCCACTTT CASRPKALRGLYSPLHF
TRBD2 TRBJ2-1 TRBV28 once TGTGCCAGCAGTTCCCAAACGACTAGCGGGAGGGCCCGGGGGTGGAATGAGCAGTTCTTC CASSSQTTSGRARGWNEQFF
NA TRBJ1-1 TRBV12-3/TRBV12-4 NA TGTGCCAGCAGTTTCGACAAGAACACTGAAGCTTTCTTT CASSFDKNTEAFF
NA TRBJ2-1 TRBV7-4 many TGTGCCAGCAGCTTAGAATCCATGTGGGTGACAGGAACGGACGGCCTACGGAGTGAGCAGTTCTTC CASSLESMWVTGTDGLRSEQFF
NA TRBJ2-1 TRBV5-6 many TGTGCCAGCAGCTTGTTTTCCCCTCGGAATGAGCAGTTCTTC CASSLFSPRNEQFF
TRBD2 TRBJ2-3 TRBV20-1 NA TGCAGTGCTAGGCCGCCCCTGGGACTAGCGGACACAGATACGCAGTATTTT CSARPPLGLADTDTQYF
TRBD2 TRBJ2-3 TRBV13 few TGTGCCAGCAGCTTAGACGGCGGGAGGGCCTGGGTAGATACGCAGTATTTT CASSLDGGRAWVDTQYF
NA TRBJ2-4 TRBV21-1 many TGTGCCACCTTCCCCGGGACTAGCGGGAGTGCGTCAAAAAACATTCAGTACTTC CATFPGTSGSASKNIQYF
NA TRBJ1-1 TRBV20-1 NA TGCAGTGCCGAAAAGGGGTACACTGAAGCTTTCTTT CSAEKGYTEAFF
TRBD1 TRBJ2-7 TRBV29-1 NA TGCAGCGGCCTCTGGACAGGTGGGGAAAACGAGCAGTACTTC CSGLWTGGENEQYF
NA TRBJ2-7 TRBV4-1 few TGCGCCAGCAGCCATTATTCGGGGTCCTACGAGCAGTACTTC CASSHYSGSYEQYF
TRBD1 TRBJ1-2 TRBV7-3 few TGTGCCAGCAGCTTTGGGACAGGGGTTAACTATGGCTACACCTTC CASSFGTGVNYGYTF